This T cell receptor (beta chain) was recorded in a study of T cells in Graves' hyperthyroidism and ophthalmopathy. Study in general: The authors collected peripheral blood at initial diagnosis, before any treatment.

TCR beta CDR3 regions were amplified from RNA transcripts. During a first-round RT-PCR of the TCR CDR3, the HTBI primer set was used. Each CDR3 protein is one row after TCRdb ran MiXCR on the multiplex PCR reads. The table records around 700,000 distinct CDR3 sequences, approximately 18% of them present only once. This clonotype was observed many times. Germline V lookup: CDR1 SNHLY, CDR2 FYNNEI. The CDR3 totals 14 residues. The V gene lost 6 bases and the J gene lost 3 bases, with 14 bases spanning the gap. The source of the PBMCs was approximately 9.5 ml of fresh peripheral blood. Specimen: blood. This TCR was sampled from a woman between 45 and 60 years old with Graves' hyperthyroidism that later progressed to Graves' ophthalmopathy. The chain recombines TRBV2 with TRBJ1-1; TRBD1 is a possible D gene (6 bases). CDR3 loop: CASSEGGWDTEAFF. The CDR3 DNA reads TGTGCCAGCAGCGAGGGGGGCTGGGACACTGAAGCTTTCTTT.